The next 14 T cell receptor beta chains were all read from a single sample in a study of T cell changes during pregnancy in multiple sclerosis. Clones were read by immunoSEQ multiplex PCR, and TCRdb kept only the in-frame ones, dropping some. This sample has about 47,000 clones, with about 87% found just once. The specimen was peripheral blood, collected in the first trimester of pregnancy. These receptors all come from a female donor with multiple sclerosis, enrolled in a pregnancy study.

The J gene is TRBJ2-2, the V gene TRBV28, with TRBD2 matching over 11 bases. After removal of 5 bases from V and 2 bases from J, the junction contained 7 bases not matched to a gene. The V gene's germline CDR1 is MDHEN and CDR2 SYDVKM. There are 17 residues in the CDR3. CDR3 amino acids: CASSPGLAGSNTGELFF. The CDR3 nucleotides read TGTGCCAGCAGTCCCGGACTAGCGGGCTCTAACACCGGGGAGCTGTTTTTT.

The count of this clone is one. The genes are TRBV6-6 and TRBJ2-7, with 9 nucleotides matching TRBD1. The CDR3 runs 15 residues. Germline CDR1 is MNHNY and CDR2 is SVGAGI (reference sequence). Trimming cost V 2 bases and J 2 bases; bases outside gene matches: 4. For the CDR3, the DNA is TGTGCCAGCAGTTACCCCGACAGGGGGGCCTACGAGCAGTACTTC. Protein product: CASSYPDRGAYEQYF.

In its sample, this clone was seen a few times. For the CDR3, the DNA is TGTGCCAGCAGCTTAGAAGTCCCGGCGGGGGGTACCTACGAGCAGTACTTC. Translated: CASSLEVPAGGTYEQYF. V usage is TRBV7-6 and J usage is TRBJ2-7; 8 nucleotides agree with TRBD2. Per germline, CDR1 SGHVS and CDR2 FNYEAQ. With 1 base clipped from V and 2 bases from J, the junction kept 10 bases outside the gene matches. The CDR3 has 17 amino acids.

This chain links TRBV5-4 with TRBJ1-4; tentative D call: TRBD1 (6 bases). Germline CDR1 and CDR2: SGHNT and YYREEE (reference sequence). V gave up 3 bases and J gave up 7 bases, with 16 bases separating them. The CDR3 runs to 15 residues. CDR3 in DNA: TGTGCCAGCAGCTCGGAAGGGGGTGTTGGTGAAAAACTGTTTTTT. As protein: CASSSEGGVGEKLFF. The full variable domain, with the rest looked up from reference TRBV5-4 and TRBJ1-4, is ETGVTQSPTHLIKTRGQQVTLRCSSQSGHNTVSWYQQALGQGPQFIFQYYREEENGRGNFPPRFSGLQFPNYSSELNVNALELDDSALYLCASSSEGGVGEKLFFGSGTQLSVL.

The chain employs TRBV2 and TRBJ1-1, with no clear D. The length of the CDR3 is 13 residues. Trimming took 4 bases from V and 2 from J, leaving 8 bases between them. Per the germline V gene, CDR1 is SNHLY and CDR2 is FYNNEI. CDR3 DNA sequence: TGTGCCAGCAGTGTGGAGGTAAACACTGAAGCTTTCTTT. This encodes CASSVEVNTEAFF.

The chain combines TRBV11-2 with TRBJ2-7; 7 bases match TRBD1. V was pared by 5 bases and J by 3 bases, with 13 bases of the junction left unmatched. CDR3 length: 16 residues. Looked up from germline, CDR1 is SGHAT and CDR2 is FQNNGV. CDR3: CASSLFPPGQLYEQYF. The CDR3, as DNA: TGTGCCAGCAGCCTATTTCCTCCGGGACAGCTCTACGAGCAGTACTTC.

The rearrangement uses TRBV19 and TRBJ1-2, with 9 bases identical to TRBD1. The CDR3 length is 15 residues. V lost 3 bases and J lost 4; bases outside the gene matches: 6. Germline loops: CDR1 LNHDA, CDR2 SQIVND (reference sequence). This CDR3 is CASSIKGQGGYGYTF. In nucleotides, the CDR3 is TGTGCCAGTAGTATCAAGGGACAGGGAGGCTATGGCTACACCTTC.

The rearrangement uses TRBV5-1 and TRBJ2-4, with D possibly TRBD2 on 5 matching bases. There are 14 residues in the CDR3. Germline assignment: CDR1 SGHRS and CDR2 YFSETQ. Trimming removed 4 bases from V and 2 bases from J, with 10 bases in between. This chain's CDR3 is CASSLTGSKNIQYF. Written as DNA, the CDR3 is TGCGCCAGCAGCCTGACGGGGTCCAAAAACATTCAGTACTTC. Full variable domain (outside the CDR3, taken from reference TRBV5-1 and TRBJ2-4): KAGVTQTPRYLIKTRGQQVTLSCSPISGHRSVSWYQQTPGQGLQFLFEYFSETQRNKGNFPGRFSGRQFSNSRSEMNVSTLELGDSALYLCASSLTGSKNIQYFGAGTRLSVL.

The rearrangement links TRBV4-1 to TRBJ1-1; no definite D call. Germline CDR1 reads MGHRA; CDR2 reads YSYEKL. CDR3 length equals 15 residues. V lost 2 bases to trimming and J lost 6 bases, with 16 bases between them. The CDR3, as DNA: TGCGCCAGCAGCCAATTTCAGTCGGGGTTGCCTGAAGCTTTCTTT. Its translation is CASSQFQSGLPEAFF.

This chain connects TRBV10-1 to TRBJ2-3, with 8 positions matching TRBD2. The trim removed 5 bases at V and 2 bases at J, leaving 9 bases unmatched. CDR3 length: 16 residues. In germline, CDR1 is WNHNN, CDR2 SYGVQD (reference sequence). DNA of the CDR3: TGCGCCAGCAGTCCCAACCTAGCGGGTCTCACAGATACGCAGTATTTT. This codes for CASSPNLAGLTDTQYF.

The V gene is TRBV7-9, the J gene TRBJ2-5, with 8 bases identical to TRBD2. J was trimmed by 4 bases and V by 2 bases; bases with no gene match: 3. Germline V gene sequence: CDR1 SEHNR, CDR2 FQNEAQ (reference sequence). The CDR3 has 14 residues. DNA of the CDR3: TGTGCCAGCAGCTTATGGGCGGGGGGAGAGACCCAGTACTTC. Translating gives CASSLWAGGETQYF.

The chain joins TRBV5-5 to TRBJ2-5, with a weak D call TRBD2 (6 bases). Between the trimmed V and J ends, which lost 3 bases and 5 bases, there was a span of 11 bases. The germline V gene has CDR1 SGHKS and CDR2 YYEKEE (reference sequence). The CDR3 extends over 13 amino acids. In DNA, the CDR3 is TGTGCCAGCAGCTCATCCCGGGGGGAGACCCAGTACTTC. Its protein product is CASSSSRGETQYF. Combining the CDR3 with reference TRBV5-5 and TRBJ2-5 gives the whole variable domain DAGVTQSPTHLIKTRGQQVTLRCSPISGHKSVSWYQQVLGQGPQFIFQYYEKEERGRGNFPDRFSARQFPNYSSELNVNALLLGDSALYLCASSSSRGETQYFGPGTRLLVL.

The rearrangement joins TRBV5-1 to TRBJ2-5; 8 bases are a match to TRBD1. The junction had 8 bases not matched to a gene; V was cut back by 5 bases and J by 2 bases. Germline CDR1 reads SGHRS; CDR2 reads YFSETQ. The CDR3 spans 15 residues. CDR3 bases: TGCGCCAGCAGGGCAGGGGGCGCCGGGCAAGAGACCCAGTACTTC. Translation: CASRAGGAGQETQYF.

The rearrangement uses TRBV5-1 and TRBJ2-2, with TRBD2 identical over 12 bases. The CDR3 has 17 residues. Germline CDR1 reads SGHRS; CDR2 reads YFSETQ. The trim removed 0 bases at V and 2 bases at J, leaving 2 bases unmatched. The CDR3 DNA follows: TGCGCCAGCAGCTTGGAACTAGCGGGGGGTAACACCGGGGAGCTGTTTTTT. It specifies CASSLELAGGNTGELFF.